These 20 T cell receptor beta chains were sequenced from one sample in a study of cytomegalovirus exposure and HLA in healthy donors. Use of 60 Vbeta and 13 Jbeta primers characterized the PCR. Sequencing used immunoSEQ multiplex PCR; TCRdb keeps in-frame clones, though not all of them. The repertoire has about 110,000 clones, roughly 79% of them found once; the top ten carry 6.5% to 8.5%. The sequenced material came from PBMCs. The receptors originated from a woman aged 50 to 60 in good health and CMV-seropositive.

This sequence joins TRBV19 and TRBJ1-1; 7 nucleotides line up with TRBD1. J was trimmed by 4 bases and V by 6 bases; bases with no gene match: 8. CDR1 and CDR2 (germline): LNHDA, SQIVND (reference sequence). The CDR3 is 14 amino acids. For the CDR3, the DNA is TGTGCCAGTAGAACAGGGGATAAGGGCACTGAAGCTTTCTTT. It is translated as CASRTGDKGTEAFF.

CDR3 amino acids: CASSVARNNEQFF. The CDR3 region has the DNA TGTGCCAGCAGCGTGGCTCGAAACAATGAGCAGTTCTTC. The chain employs TRBV9 and TRBJ2-1; the D is unclear. The V gene lost 2 bases and the J gene lost 5 bases, with 8 bases spanning the gap. Germline V gene lookup returns CDR1 SGDLS and CDR2 YYNGEE. This CDR3 region has 13 residues.

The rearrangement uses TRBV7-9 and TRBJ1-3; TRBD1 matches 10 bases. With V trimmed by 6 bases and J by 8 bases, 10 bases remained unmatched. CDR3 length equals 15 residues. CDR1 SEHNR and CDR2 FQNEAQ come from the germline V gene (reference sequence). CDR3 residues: CASSRHRDRGDTIYF. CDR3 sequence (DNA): TGTGCCAGCAGTCGGCACCGGGACAGGGGAGACACCATATATTTT. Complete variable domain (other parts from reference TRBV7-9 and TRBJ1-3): DTGVSQNPRHKITKRGQNVTFRCDPISEHNRLYWYRQTLGQGPEFLTYFQNEAQLEKSRLLSDRFSAERPKGSFSTLEIQRTEQGDSAMYLCASSRHRDRGDTIYFGEGSWLTVV.

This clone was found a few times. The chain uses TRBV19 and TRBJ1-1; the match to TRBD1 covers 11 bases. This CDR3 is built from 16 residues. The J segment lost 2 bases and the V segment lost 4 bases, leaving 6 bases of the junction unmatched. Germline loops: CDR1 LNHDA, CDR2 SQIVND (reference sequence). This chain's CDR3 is CASSTGTGGSNTEAFF. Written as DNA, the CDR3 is TGTGCCAGTAGTACCGGGACAGGGGGGTCCAACACTGAAGCTTTCTTT.

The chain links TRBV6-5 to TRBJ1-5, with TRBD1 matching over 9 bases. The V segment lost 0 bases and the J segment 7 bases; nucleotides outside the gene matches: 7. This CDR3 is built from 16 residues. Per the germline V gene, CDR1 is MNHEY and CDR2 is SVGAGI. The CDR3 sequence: CASSYSRGQGGQPQHF. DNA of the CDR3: TGTGCCAGCAGTTACTCCAGGGGACAGGGCGGACAGCCCCAGCATTTT.

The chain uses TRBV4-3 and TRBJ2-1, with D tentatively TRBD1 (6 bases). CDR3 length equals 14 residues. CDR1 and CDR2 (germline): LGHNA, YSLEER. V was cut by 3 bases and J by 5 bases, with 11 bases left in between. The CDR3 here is CASSQTGLNNEQFF. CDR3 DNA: TGCGCCAGCAGCCAGACAGGATTAAACAATGAGCAGTTCTTC.

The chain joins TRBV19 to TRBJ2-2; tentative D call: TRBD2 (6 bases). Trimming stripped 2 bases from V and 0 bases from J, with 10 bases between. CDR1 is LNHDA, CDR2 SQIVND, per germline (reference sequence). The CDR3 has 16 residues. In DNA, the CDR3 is TGTGCCAGTAGTATAAATGGGGGGTCGAACACCGGGGAGCTGTTTTTT. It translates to CASSINGGSNTGELFF.

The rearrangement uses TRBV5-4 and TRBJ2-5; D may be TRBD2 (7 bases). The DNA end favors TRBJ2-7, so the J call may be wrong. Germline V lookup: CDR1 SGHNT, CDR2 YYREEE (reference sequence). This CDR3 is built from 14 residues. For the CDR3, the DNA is TGTGCCAGCAGCTTGGTCGGGGGGCTCTACGAGCAGTACTTC. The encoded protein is CASSLVGGLYEQYF.

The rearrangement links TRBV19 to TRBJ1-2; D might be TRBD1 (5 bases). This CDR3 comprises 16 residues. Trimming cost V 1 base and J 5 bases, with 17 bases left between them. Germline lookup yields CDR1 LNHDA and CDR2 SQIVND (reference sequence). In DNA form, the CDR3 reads TGTGCCAGTAGTATAGGCTACAGGATAACCTTTTATGGCTACACCTTC. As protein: CASSIGYRITFYGYTF.

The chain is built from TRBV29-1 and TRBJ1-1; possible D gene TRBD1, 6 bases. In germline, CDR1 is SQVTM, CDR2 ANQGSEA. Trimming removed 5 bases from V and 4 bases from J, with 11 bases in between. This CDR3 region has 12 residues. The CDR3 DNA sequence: TGCAGCGTTACGTCAGGGGTCACTGAAGCTTTCTTT. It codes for CSVTSGVTEAFF.

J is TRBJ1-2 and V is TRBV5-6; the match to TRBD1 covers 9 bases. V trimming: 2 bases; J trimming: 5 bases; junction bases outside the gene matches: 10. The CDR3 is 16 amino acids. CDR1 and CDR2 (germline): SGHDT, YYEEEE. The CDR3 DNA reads TGTGCCAGCAGCTTCTTATCCTGGACAGGGGAGTATGGCTACACCTTC. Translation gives CASSFLSWTGEYGYTF.

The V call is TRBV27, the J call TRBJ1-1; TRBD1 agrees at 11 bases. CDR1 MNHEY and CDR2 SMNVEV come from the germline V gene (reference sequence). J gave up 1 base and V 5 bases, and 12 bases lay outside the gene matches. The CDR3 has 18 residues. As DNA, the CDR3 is TGTGCCAGCAGTGTCCGCCCCCGGGACAGGGGGGGGAACACTGAAGCTTTCTTT. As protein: CASSVRPRDRGGNTEAFF.

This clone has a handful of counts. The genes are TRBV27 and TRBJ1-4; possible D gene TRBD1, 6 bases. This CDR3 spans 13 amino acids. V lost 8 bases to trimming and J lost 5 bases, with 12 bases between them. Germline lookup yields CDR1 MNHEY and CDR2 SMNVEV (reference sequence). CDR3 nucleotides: TGTGCCAGCTCGGACAGCCTAAATGAAAAACTGTTTTTT. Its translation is CASSDSLNEKLFF.

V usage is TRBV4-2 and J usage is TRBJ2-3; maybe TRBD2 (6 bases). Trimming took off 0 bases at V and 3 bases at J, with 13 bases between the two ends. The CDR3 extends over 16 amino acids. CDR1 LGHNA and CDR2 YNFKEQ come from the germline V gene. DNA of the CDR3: TGTGCCAGCAGCCAAGAAGGCGGGGTCGGTACAGATACGCAGTATTTT. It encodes CASSQEGGVGTDTQYF.

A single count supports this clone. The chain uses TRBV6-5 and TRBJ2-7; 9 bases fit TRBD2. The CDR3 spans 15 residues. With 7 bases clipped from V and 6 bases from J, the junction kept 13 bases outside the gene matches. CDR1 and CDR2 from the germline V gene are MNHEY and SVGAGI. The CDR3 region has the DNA TGTGCCAGCACTGGGAGCGGGAGGCCTCCAGGCGAGCAGTACTTC. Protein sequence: CASTGSGRPPGEQYF.

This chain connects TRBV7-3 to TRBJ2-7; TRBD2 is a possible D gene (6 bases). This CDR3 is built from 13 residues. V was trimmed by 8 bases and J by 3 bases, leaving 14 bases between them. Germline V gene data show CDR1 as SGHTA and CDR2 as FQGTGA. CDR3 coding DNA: TGTGCCAGCTCAATCGAGGAGGGCTACGAGCAGTACTTC. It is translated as CASSIEEGYEQYF.

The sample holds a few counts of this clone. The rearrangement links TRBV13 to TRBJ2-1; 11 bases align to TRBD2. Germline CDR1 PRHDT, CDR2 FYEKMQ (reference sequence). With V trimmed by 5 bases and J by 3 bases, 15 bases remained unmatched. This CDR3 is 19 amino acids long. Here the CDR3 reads CASSPTGTSGTLGYNEQFF. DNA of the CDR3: TGTGCCAGCAGCCCAACCGGGACTAGCGGTACTTTAGGCTACAATGAGCAGTTCTTC.

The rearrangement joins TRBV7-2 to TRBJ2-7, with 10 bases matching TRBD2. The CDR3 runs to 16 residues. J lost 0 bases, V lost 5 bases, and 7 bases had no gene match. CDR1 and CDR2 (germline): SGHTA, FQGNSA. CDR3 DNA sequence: TGTGCCAGCAGCATCGGACTAGCGGTAAGCTCCTACGAGCAGTACTTC. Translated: CASSIGLAVSSYEQYF.

The CDR3 bases are TGTGCCAGCAGCTCCCCTCTGGCGGGATCTGACAATGAGCAGTTCTTC. It codes for CASSSPLAGSDNEQFF. The chain combines TRBV5-4 with TRBJ2-1; a possible D gene is TRBD2 (6 bases). Trimming removed 3 bases at V and 5 bases at J, with 18 bases between. This CDR3 contains 16 residues. Germline V gene data show CDR1 as SGHNT and CDR2 as YYREEE (reference sequence).

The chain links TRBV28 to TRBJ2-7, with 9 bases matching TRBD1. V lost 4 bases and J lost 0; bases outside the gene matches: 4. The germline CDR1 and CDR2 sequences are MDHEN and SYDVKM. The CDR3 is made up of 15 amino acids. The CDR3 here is CASSSLQGASYEQYF. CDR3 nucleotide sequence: TGTGCCAGCAGTTCGTTACAGGGGGCCTCCTACGAGCAGTACTTC.